These 18 T cell receptor beta chains were all obtained from the same sample, sequenced in a study of identical twins. One entry per CDR3 protein, called by TCRdb with MiXCR from the 5' RACE reads. The sample has about 100,000 distinct CDR3 sequences, less than 6.5% seen once. Sequencing was done on a sample of memory T cells sorted from blood. Source of these receptors: a woman aged 50 to 65 in good health.

This clonotype appeared a few times. The V gene is TRBV7-8, the J gene TRBJ1-2; D ambiguous. The CDR3 sequence is 14 residues long. Trimming shortened V by 4 bases and J by 2 bases, and 11 bases separated the two germline ends. The germline V gene has CDR1 SGHVS and CDR2 FQNEAQ. The CDR3 loop reads CASSSLVRNYGYTF. The CDR3 nucleotides read TGTGCCAGCAGCTCCCTGGTACGGAACTATGGCTACACCTTC.

This clonotype was seen ten or more times. The chain uses TRBV5-1 and TRBJ2-5, with TRBD1 matching over 7 bases. V was pared by 0 bases and J by 3 bases, with 8 bases of the junction left unmatched. The CDR3 is made up of 16 amino acids. Germline V gene sequence: CDR1 SGHRS, CDR2 YFSETQ. The CDR3 sequence is CASSLGLRGTEETQYF. In nucleotides, the CDR3 is TGCGCCAGCAGCTTGGGCCTAAGGGGGACAGAAGAGACCCAGTACTTC.

This clonotype was detected a few times. It is unclear where the CDR3 begins or ends on the DNA, so no DNA is shown, and the CDR3 is as TCRdb lists it. V gene TRBV25-1 combines with J gene TRBJ2-2; TRBD1, the D gene given by the table, was not confirmed from the DNA. Germline V gene lookup returns CDR1 MGHDK and CDR2 SYGVNS. The CDR3 is made up of 15 amino acids, end residues included. The CDR3 protein is CASRYGMNTGELFFF.

V usage is TRBV10-3 and J usage is TRBJ2-5; D is unresolved. Deletions cut 0 bases from V and 1 base from J, with 12 bases between. CDR1 ENHRY and CDR2 SYGVKD come from the germline V gene. This CDR3 has 16 amino acids. The CDR3 sequence is CAISESTSSAQETQYF. As DNA, the CDR3 is TGTGCCATCAGTGAGTCAACCAGCAGCGCCCAAGAGACCCAGTACTTC.

This clonotype was detected many times. The CDR3 is CASSPGTSGGGEQFF. Here the CDR3 DNA reads TGTGCCAGCAGCCCCGGGACTAGCGGGGGGGGTGAGCAGTTCTTC. The chain recombines TRBV7-8 with TRBJ2-1; 16 bases are a match to TRBD2. The CDR3 sequence is 15 residues long. CDR1 is SGHVS, CDR2 FQNEAQ, per germline. J was trimmed by 9 bases and V by 5 bases; bases with no gene match: 4.

J is TRBJ2-1 and V is TRBV6-1, with 9 bases fitting TRBD2. V was clipped by 6 bases and J by 6 bases; unmatched bases: 9. Germline V lookup: CDR1 MNHNS, CDR2 SASEGT. This CDR3 spans 15 amino acids. The CDR3 region is CASRVDSGSTNEQFF. The CDR3 DNA is TGTGCCAGCAGAGTCGATAGCGGGAGTACCAATGAGCAGTTCTTC.

There are many counts of this clonotype. The chain carries TRBV7-2 and TRBJ2-1; 15 positions match TRBD2. The J segment lost 0 bases and the V segment lost 6 bases, leaving 6 bases of the junction unmatched. The CDR3 is 18 residues long. Germline CDR1 reads SGHTA; CDR2 reads FQGNSA. CDR3 nucleotides: TGTGCCAGCAGGTCGGGACTAGCGGGAGGCCTCTCCTACAATGAGCAGTTCTTC. Its translation is CASRSGLAGGLSYNEQFF.

This clonotype showed up many times. As DNA, the CDR3 is TGTGCCAGCAGCTACTCTTTGAATGAGCAGTTCTTC. This sequence encodes CASSYSLNEQFF. V gene TRBV12-3 or TRBV12-4 combines with J gene TRBJ2-1; D not certain. Trimming took off 6 bases at V and 7 bases at J, with 10 bases between the two ends. The CDR3 spans 12 residues.

This clonotype was counted ten times or more. The chain carries TRBV5-1 and TRBJ1-4; D is uncertain. This CDR3 has 12 residues. The ends were cut back, 5 bases at V and 6 bases at J, with 8 bases in the middle. Germline V gene data show CDR1 as SGHRS and CDR2 as YFSETQ. CDR3 nucleotide sequence: TGCGCCAGCAGTCTAGGCCATGAAAAACTGTTTTTT. Amino acid sequence: CASSLGHEKLFF. Based on the CDR3 plus reference TRBV5-1 and TRBJ1-4, the full variable domain is KAGVTQTPRYLIKTRGQQVTLSCSPISGHRSVSWYQQTPGQGLQFLFEYFSETQRNKGNFPGRFSGRQFSNSRSEMNVSTLELGDSALYLCASSLGHEKLFFGSGTQLSVL.

This clonotype was recorded many times. V and J are TRBV29-1 and TRBJ2-2; D perhaps matches TRBD2 (5 bases). Trimming shortened V by 6 bases and J by 4 bases, and 15 bases separated the two germline ends. Germline V gene lookup returns CDR1 SQVTM and CDR2 ANQGSEA. The CDR3 has 14 residues. CDR3 nucleotide sequence: TGCAGCGTAGGATCCGGGATTAGCACCGGGGAGCTGTTTTTT. Protein: CSVGSGISTGELFF.

There are many counts of this clonotype. The J gene is TRBJ2-1, the V gene TRBV7-9, with 8 positions matching TRBD2. Per the germline V gene, CDR1 is SEHNR and CDR2 is FQNEAQ (reference sequence). This CDR3 comprises 16 residues. With V trimmed by 2 bases and J by 6 bases, 9 bases remained unmatched. The CDR3: CASSLLGSGSANEQFF. The DNA for the CDR3 is TGTGCCAGCAGCTTATTGGGCAGCGGGAGCGCCAATGAGCAGTTCTTC.

This clonotype was detected many times. The chain combines TRBV7-8 with TRBJ1-1; 8 bases align to TRBD1. Germline assignment: CDR1 SGHVS and CDR2 FQNEAQ. The CDR3 is 15 amino acids. The junction had 6 bases not matched to a gene; V was cut back by 5 bases and J by 1 base. The CDR3 coding sequence is TGTGCCAGCAGCCTGCGGACAGGGCAGAACACTGAAGCTTTCTTT. Amino acids: CASSLRTGQNTEAFF.

In its sample, this clonotype was seen many times. J is TRBJ2-1 and V is TRBV7-2; 7 nucleotides match TRBD2. This CDR3 has 16 residues. Looked up from germline, CDR1 is SGHTA and CDR2 is FQGNSA. V shed 2 bases and J 4 bases; nucleotides not matched to a gene: 8. CDR3 nucleotide sequence: TGTGCCAGCAGCTTATTCCCTAGCGGAGCGTACAATGAGCAGTTCTTC. Encoded protein: CASSLFPSGAYNEQFF.

This clonotype was seen repeatedly, ten times or more. The chain employs TRBV10-2 and TRBJ1-2, with D uncertain. Trimming shortened V by 7 bases and J by 4 bases, and 10 bases separated the two germline ends. The CDR3 covers 12 residues. CDR1 and CDR2 (germline): WSHSY, SAAADI. The DNA for the CDR3 is TGCGCCAGCACCCAGGAGGGCTATGGCTACACCTTC. Protein sequence: CASTQEGYGYTF.

This clonotype has a count of ten or more. V and J are TRBV29-1 and TRBJ2-1, with 8 bases fitting TRBD2. This CDR3 spans 12 amino acids. Losses at the gene ends were 7 bases for V and 9 bases for J; bases not matched to a gene: 8. The germline CDR1 and CDR2 sequences are SQVTM and ANQGSEA. The CDR3 reads CSAQSTSGEQFF. The CDR3 coding sequence is TGCAGCGCTCAGTCCACTAGCGGTGAGCAGTTCTTC.

This clonotype was seen only a few times. The chain joins TRBV30 to TRBJ2-7, with D perhaps matching TRBD1 or TRBD2 (6 bases each). V lost 8 bases to trimming and J lost 3 bases, with 14 bases between them. The CDR3 is 12 residues long. Looked up from germline, CDR1 is GTSNPN and CDR2 is SVGIG (reference sequence). Here the CDR3 reads CAGGGLNYEQYF. CDR3 bases: TGTGCCGGAGGGGGACTCAACTACGAGCAGTACTTC. Full variable domain (remainder filled in from reference TRBV30 and TRBJ2-7): SQTIHQWPATLVQPVGSPLSLECTVEGTSNPNLYWYRQAAGRGLQLLFYSVGIGQISSEVPQNLSASRPQDRQFILSSKKLLLSDSGFYLCAGGGLNYEQYFGPGTRLTVT.

V and J are TRBV5-1 and TRBJ2-6; D is ambiguous. The CDR3 is 15 residues long. V shed 5 bases and J shed 0 bases, with 9 bases lying between them. In germline, CDR1 is SGHRS, CDR2 YFSETQ. This CDR3 reads CASRSPGSGANVLTF. The DNA for the CDR3 is TGCGCCAGCAGGTCTCCGGGCTCTGGGGCCAACGTCCTGACTTTC.

The chain carries TRBV11-2 and TRBJ1-1, with unresolved D. CDR1 is SGHAT and CDR2 is FQNNGV in the germline V gene. This CDR3 is 13 amino acids long. V was clipped by 0 bases and J by 6 bases, with 8 bases between them. The CDR3 loop reads CASSLERGAEAFF. The CDR3 bases are TGTGCCAGCAGCTTAGAGAGAGGCGCTGAAGCTTTCTTT.